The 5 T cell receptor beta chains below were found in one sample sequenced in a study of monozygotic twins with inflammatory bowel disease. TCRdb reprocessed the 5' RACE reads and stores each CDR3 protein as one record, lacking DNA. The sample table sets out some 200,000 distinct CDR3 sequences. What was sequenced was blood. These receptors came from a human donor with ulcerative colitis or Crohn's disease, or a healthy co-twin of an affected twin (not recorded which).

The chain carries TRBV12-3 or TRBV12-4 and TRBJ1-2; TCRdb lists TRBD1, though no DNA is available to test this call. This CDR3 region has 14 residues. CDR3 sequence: CATTEGVFDYGYTF.

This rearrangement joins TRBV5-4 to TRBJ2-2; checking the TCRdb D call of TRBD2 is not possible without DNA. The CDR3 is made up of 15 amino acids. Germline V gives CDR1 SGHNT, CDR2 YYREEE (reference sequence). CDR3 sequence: CASSLGEVNTGELFF.

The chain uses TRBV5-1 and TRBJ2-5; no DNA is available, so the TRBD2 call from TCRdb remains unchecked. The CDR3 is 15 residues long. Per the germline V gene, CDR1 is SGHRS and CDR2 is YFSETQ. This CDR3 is CASSLGTSGVETQYF.

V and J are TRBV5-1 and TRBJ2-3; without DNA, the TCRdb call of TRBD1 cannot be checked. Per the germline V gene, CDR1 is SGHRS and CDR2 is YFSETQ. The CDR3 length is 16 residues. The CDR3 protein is CASSIPDRGGTDTQYF.

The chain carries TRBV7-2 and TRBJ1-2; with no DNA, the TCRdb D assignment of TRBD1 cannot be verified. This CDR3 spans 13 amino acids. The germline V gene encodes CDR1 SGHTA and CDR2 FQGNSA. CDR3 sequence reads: CASSLNRVYGYTF.